This T cell receptor (beta chain) was documented in a study of shared clonotypes between healthy human individuals. This clone was recorded only once. Libraries were prepared by immunoSEQ multiplex PCR; TCRdb keeps only in-frame clonotypes and omits some of them. This table holds some 2,500,000 clones, 85% to 95% found once. CDR3 length: 17 amino acids. The V and J ends lost 5 bases and 0 bases respectively, with 15 bases between them. Looked up from germline, CDR1 is SGHRS and CDR2 is YFSETQ. The V gene is TRBV5-1, the J gene TRBJ2-6; D gene unclear. The source of this sequence is a man aged 18 to 30 in good health. Some clones in this sample may be carry-over from other donors' samples. Sequenced sample: naive CD4+ T cells from PBMCs. The subset here: CD45RA+ positively selected. The CDR3 here is CASSLLPQRSGANVLTF. CDR3 DNA: TGCGCCAGCAGTCTTCTCCCACAGCGCTCTGGGGCCAACGTCCTGACTTTC.